The 7 T cell receptor beta chains in this list originate from one sample, sequenced in a study of blood T cells in healthy people across ages. A second PCR, run for roughly 7 to 12 cycles, used a sample-barcoded 5' primer plus a J-beta primer mix. One entry per CDR3 protein, called by TCRdb with MiXCR from the 5' RACE reads. The sample yields some 700,000 distinct CDR3 sequences, roughly 20% seen once. The sample consisted of blood. The receptor set was obtained from a man between 65 and 85 years old in good health.

The V call is TRBV7-9, the J call TRBJ2-7; D is ambiguous. Germline V lookup: CDR1 SEHNR, CDR2 FQNEAQ (reference sequence). The ends were cut back, 1 base at V and 5 bases at J, with 12 bases in the middle. This CDR3 region has 14 residues. The DNA of the CDR3 is TGTGCCAGCAGCTTAGGAAGGTTCGCCAACGAGCAGTACTTC. Translation gives CASSLGRFANEQYF.

For this clonotype: It may be a read error: a sequence one base away is much more abundant. The chain recombines TRBV7-2 with TRBJ2-3, with unresolved D. This CDR3 is 12 amino acids long. Germline V gives CDR1 SGHTA, CDR2 FQGNSA. In nucleotides, the CDR3 is TGTGCCTGCAGCAACTTTAGGGATACGCAGTATTTT. Residues: CACSNFRDTQYF.

The chain employs TRBV12-3 or TRBV12-4 and TRBJ2-3; the match to TRBD1 covers 9 bases. The CDR3 length is 15 residues. After removal of 5 bases from V and 6 bases from J, the junction contained 9 bases not matched to a gene. The CDR3 DNA is TGTGCCAGCAGTAACAGGGGGCTAGGGGTGGATACGCAGTATTTT. Protein product: CASSNRGLGVDTQYF.

The chain is built from TRBV5-1 and TRBJ1-3, with 9 bases fitting TRBD1. J gave up 0 bases and V 1 base, and 11 bases lay outside the gene matches. The CDR3 sequence is 19 residues long. The germline V gene encodes CDR1 SGHRS and CDR2 YFSETQ. DNA of the CDR3: TGCGCCAGCAGCTTGAAGGGACAGGGTACGCAGAGCTCTGGAAACACCATATATTTT. Protein: CASSLKGQGTQSSGNTIYF.

CDR3 nucleotide sequence: TGTGCCAGCAGCCGAAGCTTACTTAGTTCCTTGCGCACCGGGGAGCTGTTTTTT. As protein: CASSRSLLSSLRTGELFF. V is TRBV14 and J is TRBJ2-2, with D unclear. The CDR3 spans 18 residues. Trimming cost V 4 bases and J 4 bases, with 22 bases left between them. Per germline, CDR1 SGHDN and CDR2 FVKESK.

This rearrangement joins TRBV6-5 to TRBJ2-5, with D unresolved. The CDR3 runs to 12 residues. The V end was cut by 7 bases, the J end by 5 bases, with 11 bases between. Germline CDR1 is MNHEY and CDR2 is SVGAGI. CDR3 protein: CASKADSETQYF. The CDR3 nucleotides read TGTGCCAGCAAAGCAGATTCCGAGACCCAGTACTTC.

The chain carries TRBV7-7 and TRBJ2-7; 8 nucleotides match TRBD2. Judging by the DNA end, TRBJ2-1 fits better; the J call may be wrong. CDR1 is SSHAT and CDR2 is FNYEAQ in the germline V gene (reference sequence). CDR3 size: 15 residues. Here the CDR3 reads CASSLKTGLAGEQFF. DNA of the CDR3: TGTGCCAGCAGCTTAAAGACCGGACTAGCTGGGGAGCAGTTCTTC.